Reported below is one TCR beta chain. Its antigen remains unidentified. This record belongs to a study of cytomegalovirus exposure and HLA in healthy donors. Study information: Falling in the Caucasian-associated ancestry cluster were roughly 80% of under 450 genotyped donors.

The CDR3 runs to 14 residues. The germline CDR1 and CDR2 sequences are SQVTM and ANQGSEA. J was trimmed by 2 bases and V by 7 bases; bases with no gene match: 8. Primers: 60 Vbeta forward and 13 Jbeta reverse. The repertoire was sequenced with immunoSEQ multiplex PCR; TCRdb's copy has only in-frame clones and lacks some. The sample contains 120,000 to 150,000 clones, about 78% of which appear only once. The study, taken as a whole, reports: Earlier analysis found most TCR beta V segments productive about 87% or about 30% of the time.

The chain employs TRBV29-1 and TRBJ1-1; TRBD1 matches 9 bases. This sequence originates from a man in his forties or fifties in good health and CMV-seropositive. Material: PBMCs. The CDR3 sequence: CSGTGGGSNTEAFF. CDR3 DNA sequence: TGCAGCGGTACAGGGGGCGGTTCCAACACTGAAGCTTTCTTT.